Each of the 14 T cell receptor beta chains below was sequenced from the same sample in a study of blood T cell repertoires in COVID-19. Some clones are missing from TCRdb's copy, which holds only in-frame ones; the method was immunoSEQ multiplex PCR. Of about 190,000 clones listed, approximately 91% were seen once; the top ten hold about 6.6%. The sequenced material came from peripheral blood. The receptors shown here come from a woman aged 40 to 50 who had recovered from COVID-19.

The rearrangement uses TRBV5-1 and TRBJ1-4, with TRBD1 as a possible D gene (6 bases). Trimming took off 3 bases at V and 7 bases at J, with 16 bases between the two ends. The CDR3 has 15 residues. Germline V lookup: CDR1 SGHRS, CDR2 YFSETQ. For the CDR3, the DNA is TGCGCCAGCAGCTCCCCGGGACATCTTAGTGAAAAACTGTTTTTT. Translation gives CASSSPGHLSEKLFF.

The CDR3, as DNA: TGTGCCATCAGTGATTCCACCAGGGCCGGACACAATGAGCAGTTCTTC. Protein sequence: CAISDSTRAGHNEQFF. This chain connects TRBV10-3 to TRBJ2-1; D possibly corresponds to TRBD1 (5 bases). The CDR3 length is 16 residues. Trimming pared 3 bases from V and 5 bases from J, leaving 17 bases between. The germline V gene encodes CDR1 ENHRY and CDR2 SYGVKD.

The chain links TRBV30 to TRBJ2-7; weak D call: TRBD2 (6 bases). The germline CDR1 and CDR2 sequences are GTSNPN and SVGIG (reference sequence). There are 12 residues in the CDR3. V dropped 4 bases and J dropped 4 bases, with 11 bases sitting between them. The CDR3 here is CAWNHAGYEQYF. The CDR3 DNA reads TGTGCCTGGAACCACGCGGGGTACGAGCAGTACTTC. The variable domain in full, with the rest retrieved from reference TRBV30 and TRBJ2-7, is SQTIHQWPATLVQPVGSPLSLECTVEGTSNPNLYWYRQAAGRGLQLLFYSVGIGQISSEVPQNLSASRPQDRQFILSSKKLLLSDSGFYLCAWNHAGYEQYFGPGTRLTVT.

This chain uses TRBV28 with TRBJ1-4, with D unresolved. The CDR3 has 14 amino acids. V lost 1 base to trimming and J lost 7 bases, with 10 bases between them. CDR1 is MDHEN, CDR2 SYDVKM, per germline. The CDR3 loop is CASSLFSGVEKLFF. The CDR3 DNA is TGTGCCAGCAGTTTATTTTCAGGTGTTGAAAAACTGTTTTTT.

This rearrangement joins TRBV4-3 to TRBJ2-1; 8 nucleotides line up with TRBD1. The CDR3 loop spans 18 amino acids. CDR1 and CDR2 from the germline V gene are LGHNA and YSLEER. Trimming took 4 bases from V and 0 from J; bases not matched to a gene: 11. The chain's CDR3 is CASSLAGTGGGSYNEQFF. DNA for the CDR3: TGCGCCAGCAGCCTCGCCGGGACAGGTGGTGGCTCCTACAATGAGCAGTTCTTC.

This clone was seen a single time. The chain uses TRBV7-9 and TRBJ2-1; D ambiguous. Germline V CDR1 and CDR2: SEHNR, FQNEAQ (reference sequence). CDR3 length equals 12 residues. V dropped 3 bases and J dropped 8 bases, with 8 bases sitting between them. This CDR3 is CASSFSSDEQFF. CDR3 DNA: TGTGCCAGCAGCTTTTCGTCGGATGAGCAGTTCTTC.

The chain carries TRBV30 and TRBJ1-2, with 8 bases aligning to TRBD1. The CDR3 runs to 14 residues. Germline-derived CDR1 and CDR2 are GTSNPN and SVGIG (reference sequence). J was trimmed by 5 bases and V by 4 bases; bases with no gene match: 9. In DNA, the CDR3 is TGTGCCTGGACCGGAGGGACAGGAAATTATGGCTACACCTTC. This sequence encodes CAWTGGTGNYGYTF. Together with reference TRBV30 and TRBJ1-2, the CDR3 gives the full variable domain: SQTIHQWPATLVQPVGSPLSLECTVEGTSNPNLYWYRQAAGRGLQLLFYSVGIGQISSEVPQNLSASRPQDRQFILSSKKLLLSDSGFYLCAWTGGTGNYGYTFGSGTRLTVV.

This clone has more than one count but fewer than ten. The same CDR3 arises from other DNA sequences in this sample as well. This sequence joins TRBV5-1 and TRBJ2-2; 13 positions match TRBD2. CDR1 and CDR2 (germline): SGHRS, YFSETQ. J gave up 0 bases and V 5 bases, and 7 bases lay outside the gene matches. The CDR3 totals 18 residues. This chain's CDR3 is CASSLLAGGPANTGELFF. For the CDR3, the DNA is TGCGCCAGCAGTTTACTAGCGGGAGGGCCGGCGAACACCGGGGAGCTGTTTTTT.

This clone appeared a single time. The chain couples TRBV4-1 to TRBJ1-3; TRBD1 agrees at 7 bases. The V segment lost 0 bases and the J segment 4 bases; nucleotides outside the gene matches: 3. CDR1 and CDR2 from the germline V gene are MGHRA and YSYEKL. The CDR3 length is 15 residues. The CDR3 DNA follows: TGCGCCAGCAGCCAAGAGACAGGGTACGGAAACACCATATATTTT. Amino acid sequence: CASSQETGYGNTIYF.

The V and J genes are TRBV11-3 and TRBJ1-1; 9 nucleotides align to TRBD1. Germline V gives CDR1 SGHNT, CDR2 YENEEA. This CDR3 has 15 amino acids. The J segment lost 1 base and the V segment lost 5 bases, leaving 5 bases of the junction unmatched. CDR3 sequence reads: CASSQGQGKNTEAFF. In nucleotides, the CDR3 is TGTGCCAGCAGCCAAGGACAGGGGAAGAACACTGAAGCTTTCTTT. Full variable domain (rest looked up from reference TRBV11-3 and TRBJ1-1): EAGVVQSPRYKIIEKKQPVAFWCNPISGHNTLYWYLQNLGQGPELLIRYENEEAVDDSQLPKDRFSAERLKGVDSTLKIQPAELGDSAVYLCASSQGQGKNTEAFFGQGTRLTVV.

The table lists this clone with a few counts. The rearrangement uses TRBV9 and TRBJ1-1, with a weak D call TRBD1 (6 bases). The CDR3 spans 13 residues. Trimming left V 3 bases short and J 0 bases short, with 6 bases between. CDR1 and CDR2 (germline): SGDLS, YYNGEE. CDR3 DNA: TGTGCCAGCAGCGCAGGGGTGAACACTGAAGCTTTCTTT. This encodes CASSAGVNTEAFF.

This rearrangement joins TRBV7-9 to TRBJ1-1; 9 positions match TRBD1. The germline V gene has CDR1 SEHNR and CDR2 FQNEAQ (reference sequence). J lost 0 bases, V lost 5 bases, and 16 bases had no gene match. The CDR3 contains 19 residues. The CDR3 region has the DNA TGTGCCAGCAGCCATTCTAGGTCCGGGACAGGGACCATGAACACTGAAGCTTTCTTT. The encoded protein is CASSHSRSGTGTMNTEAFF.

The rearrangement uses TRBV29-1 and TRBJ2-1, with D possibly TRBD2 on 6 matching bases. Germline CDR1 reads SQVTM; CDR2 reads ANQGSEA. The CDR3 is 17 amino acids. V lost 8 bases, J lost 1 base, and 24 bases lay in between. The CDR3 DNA reads as TGCAGCCACCTCGCCCACCGGGGGATCGTGTCCTACAATGAGCAGTTCTTC. Protein sequence: CSHLAHRGIVSYNEQFF.

The chain links TRBV6-2 or TRBV6-3 to TRBJ2-3; either TRBD1 or TRBD2 may fit D (5 bases each). With 7 bases removed from V and 2 bases from J, the gap between germline ends came to 13 bases. This CDR3 region has 14 residues. Per germline, CDR1 MNHEY and CDR2 SVGEGT. This chain's CDR3 is CASTPGQFTDTQYF. In nucleotides, the CDR3 is TGTGCCAGCACCCCGGGGCAGTTCACAGATACGCAGTATTTT.